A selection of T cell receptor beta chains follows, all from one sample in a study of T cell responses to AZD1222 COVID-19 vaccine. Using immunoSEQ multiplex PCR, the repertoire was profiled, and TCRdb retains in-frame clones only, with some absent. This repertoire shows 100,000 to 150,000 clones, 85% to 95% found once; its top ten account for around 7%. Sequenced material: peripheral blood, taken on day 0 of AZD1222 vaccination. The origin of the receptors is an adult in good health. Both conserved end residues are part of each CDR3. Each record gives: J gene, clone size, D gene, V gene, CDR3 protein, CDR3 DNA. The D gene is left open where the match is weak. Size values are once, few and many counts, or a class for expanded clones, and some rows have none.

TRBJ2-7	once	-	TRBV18	CASSHPGQSDEQYF	TGTGCCAGCTCACACCCGGGGCAGTCCGACGAGCAGTACTTC
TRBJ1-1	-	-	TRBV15	CATSSETEAFF	TGTGCCACCAGCAGCGAAACTGAAGCTTTCTTT
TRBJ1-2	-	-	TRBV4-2	CASSQDSGDNYGYTF	TGTGCCAGCAGCCAAGATTCTGGTGATAACTATGGCTACACCTTC
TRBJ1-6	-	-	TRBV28	CASTPQSSYNSPLHF	TGTGCCAGCACCCCTCAGAGCTCCTATAATTCACCCCTCCACTTT
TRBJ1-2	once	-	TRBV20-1	CSHQESGGYTF	TGCAGCCATCAAGAGAGCGGGGGCTACACCTTC
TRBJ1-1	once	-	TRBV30	CAWSNVRNTEAFF	TGTGCCTGGAGCAACGTACGGAACACTGAAGCTTTCTTT
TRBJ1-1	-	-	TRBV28	CASSSTMNTEAFF	TGTGCCAGCAGCTCAACTATGAACACTGAAGCTTTCTTT
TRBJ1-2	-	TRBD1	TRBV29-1	CSETGRGYTF	TGCAGCGAGACAGGGCGCGGCTACACCTTC
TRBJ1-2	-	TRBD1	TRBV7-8	CASSYRTGKGYTF	TGTGCCAGCAGCTATCGGACAGGGAAAGGCTACACCTTC
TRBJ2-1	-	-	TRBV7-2	CASSLGTAPGDEQFF	TGTGCCAGCAGCTTAGGGACCGCCCCCGGCGATGAGCAGTTCTTC
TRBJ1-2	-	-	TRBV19	CASSSSGAKANYGYTF	TGTGCCAGTAGTAGCTCCGGGGCCAAAGCTAACTATGGCTACACCTTC
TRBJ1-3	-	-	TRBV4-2	CASSQGGAISGNTIYF	TGTGCCAGCAGCCAAGGAGGGGCAATCTCTGGAAACACCATATATTTT
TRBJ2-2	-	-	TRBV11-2	CASTASENTGELFF	TGTGCCAGCACCGCGAGTGAGAACACCGGGGAGCTGTTTTTT
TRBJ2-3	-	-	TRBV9	CASSVGTADTQYF	TGTGCCAGCAGCGTAGGAACGGCAGATACGCAGTATTTT
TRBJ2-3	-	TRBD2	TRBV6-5	CASSSERGTDTQYF	TGTGCCAGCAGTTCGGAGCGGGGGACAGATACGCAGTATTTT
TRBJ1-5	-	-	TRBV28	CASRRQGSVGNQPQHF	TGTGCCAGCAGGCGTCAGGGGTCGGTGGGCAATCAGCCCCAGCATTTT
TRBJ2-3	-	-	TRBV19	CASSIGDTQYF	TGTGCCAGTAGTATAGGAGATACGCAGTATTTT
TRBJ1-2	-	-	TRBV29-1	CSVGGAGTDRGYGYTF	TGCAGCGTAGGAGGGGCCGGGACGGATAGGGGCTATGGCTACACCTTC
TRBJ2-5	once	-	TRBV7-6	CASSSQPGTDGRQYF	TGTGCCAGCAGCTCCCAACCCGGGACTGATGGCCGCCAGTACTTC
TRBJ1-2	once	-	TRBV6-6	CASTKQANYGYTF	TGTGCCAGCACTAAACAGGCTAACTATGGCTACACCTTC
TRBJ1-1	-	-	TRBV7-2	CASSFGGGGTEAFF	TGTGCCAGCAGCTTCGGTGGAGGGGGCACTGAAGCTTTCTTT
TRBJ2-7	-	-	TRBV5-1	CASTWESSYEQYF	TGCGCCAGCACCTGGGAGAGCTCCTACGAGCAGTACTTC
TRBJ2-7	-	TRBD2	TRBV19	CASSPGRPPMIEQYF	TGTGCCAGTAGTCCCGGGAGGCCCCCAATGATCGAGCAGTACTTC
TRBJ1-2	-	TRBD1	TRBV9	CASSVARDRGLFGYTF	TGTGCCAGCAGCGTAGCTAGGGACAGGGGGCTGTTTGGCTACACCTTC
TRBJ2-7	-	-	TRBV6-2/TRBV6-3	CASSPRGGGGSSYEQYF	TGTGCCAGCAGCCCCCGTGGAGGCGGAGGCTCCTCCTACGAGCAGTACTTC
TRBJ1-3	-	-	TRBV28	CASRAGGSGNTIYF	TGTGCCAGCAGGGCGGGGGGGTCTGGAAACACCATATATTTT
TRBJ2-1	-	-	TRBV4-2	CASSQDVALIEQFF	TGTGCCAGCAGCCAAGACGTAGCACTGATTGAGCAGTTCTTC
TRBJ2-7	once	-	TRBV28	CASSLSLLDRPYEQYF	TGTGCCAGCAGTCTTTCCCTCCTGGACAGACCCTACGAGCAGTACTTC
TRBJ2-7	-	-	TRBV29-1	CSVEGSSAGHEQYF	TGCAGCGTTGAAGGGTCTAGCGCGGGACACGAGCAGTACTTC